The text below deals with one T cell receptor (beta chain). Its specificity is not known. This record belongs to a study of OX40 agonist ivuxolimab in advanced cancers. Turning to the study itself: Patients assigned to dose escalation were diagnosed with hepatocellular carcinoma, melanoma, renal cell or head and neck cancer. It was permissible to have had prior anti-PD-1, anti-PD-L1 or anti-CTLA-4 therapy, and around 40% had some. Study outcomes and limitations: The antigen specificity of the peripheral T cells (those that were expanded) was not determined. Expanded clones were, on average, more numerous among CD8+ T cells than CD4+.

Germline CDR1 and CDR2: MNHEY and SMNVEV (reference sequence). There are 13 residues in the CDR3. The V gene lost 6 bases and the J gene lost 4 bases, with 12 bases spanning the gap. Clones were read by immunoSEQ multiplex PCR, and TCRdb kept only the in-frame ones, dropping some. The data show about 76,000 clones, 85% seen once. This TCR derives from an adult with an advanced solid tumor such as melanoma, head and neck, liver or kidney cancer. This chain connects TRBV27 to TRBJ1-2; D gene ambiguous. The sample was CD4+ or CD8+ T cells sorted from blood, taken in a trial of the OX40 agonist ivuxolimab. The CDR3 nucleotides are TGTGCCAGCAGCCTAAGTCTCTTCTATGGCTACACCTTC. It translates to CASSLSLFYGYTF.